What follows describes a single TCR beta chain. The entry originates in a study of technical replicates of blood from a handful of donors. Here immunoSEQ multiplex PCR was the method, and the copy in TCRdb shows in-frame clones only, minus some. The table lists 83,000 or so clones, approximately 94% of them singletons. The CDR3 is 13 amino acids. Looked up from germline, CDR1 is GTSNPN and CDR2 is SVGIG (reference sequence). V trimming: 6 bases; J trimming: 4 bases; junction bases outside the gene matches: 6. The specimen sequenced was T cells isolated from PBMCs. This sequence originates from a human donor in good health. The rearrangement joins TRBV30 to TRBJ2-5; 9 nucleotides agree with TRBD2. DNA of the CDR3: TGTGCCTGCACGCGGGGGGGTGGAGAGACCCAGTACTTC. This gives the protein CACTRGGGETQYF.